This TCR beta chain was found in a study of shared T cell receptors in the human thymus. The repertoire was sequenced with immunoSEQ multiplex PCR; TCRdb's copy has only in-frame clones and lacks some. The data show approximately 490,000 clones, with roughly 74% seen just once and around 0.013% held by the top ten. Germline V CDR1 and CDR2: SGDLS, YYNGEE. V shed 3 bases, J shed 0 bases, and the junction held 13 bases outside the gene matches. The CDR3 is 18 amino acids. This sample was shared with a second study, whose subject was human thymus T cells. From that second work: Related research described thymic repertoires that were highly overlapping among unrelated individuals.

Sequenced input: thymocytes. The origin of this receptor is a boy younger than two with a congenital heart defect. V usage is TRBV9 and J usage is TRBJ1-1, with 8 positions matching TRBD1. For the CDR3, the DNA is TGTGCCAGCAGCGAGGGACCGGACAGGGAGCGGTTGAACACTGAAGCTTTCTTT. Translation gives CASSEGPDRERLNTEAFF. Supplemented by reference TRBV9 and TRBJ1-1, the full variable domain reads DSGVTQTPKHLITATGQRVTLRCSPRSGDLSVYWYQQSLDQGLQFLIQYYNGEERAKGNILERFSAQQFPDLHSELNLSSLELGDSALYFCASSEGPDRERLNTEAFFGQGTRLTVV.